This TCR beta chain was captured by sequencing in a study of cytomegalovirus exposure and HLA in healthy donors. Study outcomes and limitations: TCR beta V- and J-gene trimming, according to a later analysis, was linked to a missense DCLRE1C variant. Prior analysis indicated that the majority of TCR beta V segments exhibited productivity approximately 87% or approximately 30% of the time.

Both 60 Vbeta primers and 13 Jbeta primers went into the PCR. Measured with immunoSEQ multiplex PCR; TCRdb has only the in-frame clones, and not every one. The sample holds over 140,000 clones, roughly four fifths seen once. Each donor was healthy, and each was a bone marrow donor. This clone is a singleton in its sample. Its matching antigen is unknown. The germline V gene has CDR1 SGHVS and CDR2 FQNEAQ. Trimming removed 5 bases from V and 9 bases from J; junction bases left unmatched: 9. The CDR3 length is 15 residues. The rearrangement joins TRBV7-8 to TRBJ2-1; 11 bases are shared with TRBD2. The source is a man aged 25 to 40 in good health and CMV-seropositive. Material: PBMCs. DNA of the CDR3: TGTGCCAGCAGCCCTGGAGATAGCGGGGGGGGTGAGCAGTTCTTC. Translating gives CASSPGDSGGGEQFF. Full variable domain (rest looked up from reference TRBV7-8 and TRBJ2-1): GAGVSQSPRYKVAKRGQDVALRCDPISGHVSLFWYQQALGQGPEFLTYFQNEAQLDKSGLPSDRFFAERPEGSVSTLKIQRTQQEDSAVYLCASSPGDSGGGEQFFGPGTRLTVL.